A single sample gave rise to the 30 T cell receptor beta chains below, sequenced in a study of T-cell memory formation after mild COVID-19. In TCRdb, the 5' RACE reads were re-called with MiXCR into one record per CDR3 protein. The sample carries around 340,000 distinct CDR3 sequences, approximately 13% recorded once. The material sequenced was PBMCs or a T cell subset sorted from them (not recorded which). The receptors stem from a man aged 18-30 years who had mild COVID-19 (a few samples of this study predate the infection). Cell type and time point are not known.

The J gene is TRBJ2-3, the V gene TRBV7-2; 9 bases line up with TRBD1. The CDR3 has 16 amino acids. Germline V gives CDR1 SGHTA, CDR2 FQGNSA. V shed 5 bases, J shed 6 bases, and the junction held 12 bases outside the gene matches. CDR3 DNA sequence: TGTGCCAGCAGCCTAACTCAACCGGGACAGGGTGATACGCAGTATTTT. Its protein product is CASSLTQPGQGDTQYF.

This clonotype has only a few counts. V and J are TRBV28 and TRBJ2-7; the D gene is possibly TRBD1 (6 bases). This CDR3 has 17 amino acids. Germline V lookup: CDR1 MDHEN, CDR2 SYDVKM. The V end was cut by 6 bases, the J end by 3 bases, with 24 bases between. In DNA, the CDR3 is TGTGCCAGCAGCGGACTCTCTCATTCGGGACAAGGCTACGAGCAGTACGTC. Translated, it gives CASSGLSHSGQGYEQYV.

In its sample, this clonotype was seen a few times. This rearrangement joins TRBV4-3 to TRBJ2-7, with 8 nucleotides matching TRBD2. CDR1 is LGHNA, CDR2 YSLEER, per germline. This CDR3 is built from 14 residues. V was clipped by 3 bases and J by 5 bases; unmatched bases: 6. The CDR3 DNA reads as TGCGCCAGCAGCCAGATTAGCGGGGACCACGAGCAGTACTTC. Translation gives CASSQISGDHEQYF.

This clonotype was detected only a few times. The chain combines TRBV10-3 with TRBJ2-5; D is perhaps TRBD2 (6 bases). V was pared by 10 bases and J by 0 bases, with 18 bases between. Germline V CDR1 and CDR2: ENHRY, SYGVKD. The CDR3 covers 15 residues. The CDR3 bases are TGTGCCACCGGTTCGGCGGCGGGGTACCAAGAGACCCAGTACTTC. Its protein is CATGSAAGYQETQYF.

This CDR3 is CASSWAGTGRNGYTF. The CDR3 nucleotides read TGCGCCAGCAGCTGGGCCGGGACCGGGCGCAATGGCTACACCTTC. This chain connects TRBV5-1 to TRBJ1-2; D possibly corresponds to TRBD1 (5 bases). The V gene's germline CDR1 is SGHRS and CDR2 YFSETQ. V was trimmed by 3 bases and J by 6 bases, leaving 18 bases between them. The CDR3 extends over 15 amino acids.

The rearrangement links TRBV4-3 to TRBJ2-4; TRBD1 matches 8 bases. The CDR3 is 15 residues long. Germline V CDR1 and CDR2: LGHNA, YSLEER. V was pared by 1 base and J by 6 bases, with 5 bases of the junction left unmatched. The DNA of the CDR3 is TGCGCCAGCAGCCAAGTGGACAGGGTTTCAAACATTCAGTACTTC. Translating it yields CASSQVDRVSNIQYF.

Only a few counts were recorded for this clonotype. This sequence joins TRBV11-2 and TRBJ1-1, with TRBD1 matching 11 bases. The CDR3 is 14 amino acids. V lost 6 bases to trimming and J lost 8 bases; unmatched junction nucleotides: 8. Germline V gene sequence: CDR1 SGHAT, CDR2 FQNNGV. The CDR3: CASRLSGQGAEAFF. CDR3 coding DNA: TGTGCCAGCAGGCTAAGCGGACAGGGGGCGGAAGCTTTCTTT.

This clonotype has ten or more counts. This chain joins TRBV19 and TRBJ1-1; D call uncertain. The CDR3 is 13 amino acids. V was shortened by 9 bases and J by 0 bases, with 11 bases between the two germline ends. Looked up from germline, CDR1 is LNHDA and CDR2 is SQIVND (reference sequence). As DNA, the CDR3 is TGTGCCAGCGGTTTTGGGGTGAACACTGAAGCTTTCTTT. Residues: CASGFGVNTEAFF.

V and J are TRBV5-4 and TRBJ2-1; D is tentatively TRBD1 or TRBD2 (5 bases each). The germline V and J ends were trimmed by 1 base and 6 bases, with 14 bases remaining between them. This CDR3 contains 15 residues. CDR1 and CDR2 (germline): SGHNT, YYREEE (reference sequence). In DNA form, the CDR3 reads TGTGCCAGCAGCTTGTGGGGGTTACCTGCCAATGAGCAGTTCTTC. It specifies CASSLWGLPANEQFF.

This clonotype turned up a few times. V is TRBV7-9 and J is TRBJ1-1; D unclear. Trimming removed 5 bases at V and 2 bases at J, with 15 bases between. Germline CDR1 is SEHNR and CDR2 is FQNEAQ (reference sequence). This CDR3 spans 15 amino acids. CDR3: CASSISPGPNTEAFF. In DNA form, the CDR3 reads TGTGCCAGCAGCATCTCTCCGGGTCCCAACACTGAAGCTTTCTTT.

The J gene is TRBJ2-7, the V gene TRBV27; 9 positions match TRBD1. Germline V lookup: CDR1 MNHEY, CDR2 SMNVEV (reference sequence). The CDR3 contains 14 residues. V was clipped by 6 bases and J by 4 bases; unmatched bases: 7. This chain's CDR3 is CASRSGQGTYEQYV. The CDR3 DNA reads TGTGCCAGCAGATCGGGACAGGGAACTTACGAGCAGTACGTC.

In this sample, this clonotype turned up a few times. The CDR3 DNA is TGTGCCAGCAGCCAAGAGGGTGGCAGAGAGTACGAGCAGTACGTC. Translating it yields CASSQEGGREYEQYV. The chain is built from TRBV14 and TRBJ2-7; no clear D. V was shortened by 0 bases and J by 4 bases, with 13 bases between the two germline ends. CDR3 size: 15 residues. Looked up from germline, CDR1 is SGHDN and CDR2 is FVKESK.

This clonotype was counted a few times. The rearrangement joins TRBV14 to TRBJ2-1; a weak D match, TRBD1 (5 bases). The V end lost 4 bases, the J end lost 7 bases, and 14 bases lay between the germline ends. CDR3 length equals 14 residues. Germline V CDR1 and CDR2: SGHDN, FVKESK. The CDR3 coding sequence is TGTGCCAGCAGCCCGGTAGGGGCTGGGAATGAGCAGTTCTTC. Protein: CASSPVGAGNEQFF.

The chain uses TRBV7-9 and TRBJ1-1; tentative D call: TRBD1 (5 bases). This CDR3 is built from 13 residues. The ends were cut back, 5 bases at V and 4 bases at J, with 11 bases in the middle. Germline V CDR1 and CDR2: SEHNR, FQNEAQ (reference sequence). DNA for the CDR3: TGTGCCAGCAGCCCGGGACGTGTCACTGAAGCTTTCTTT. It is translated as CASSPGRVTEAFF.

CDR3 sequence reads: CASSLSVVYEQYF. The CDR3 DNA is TGTGCCAGCAGTTTATCAGTAGTTTACGAGCAGTACTTC. V usage is TRBV12-3 or TRBV12-4 and J usage is TRBJ2-7; no clear D. The CDR3 sequence is 13 residues long. V shed 2 bases and J shed 4 bases, with 9 bases lying between them.

This clonotype was seen a handful of times. V gene TRBV3-2 combines with J gene TRBJ2-6; no DNA check was done on the table's D call, TRBD1. TRBV3-2 is deemed a pseudogene. This CDR3 contains 17 residues. The CDR3 here is CASSQATGLSGANVLTF. The CDR3 DNA follows: TGTGCCAGCAGCCAAGCGACAGGCCTCTCTGGGGCCAACGTCCTGACTTTC.

This clonotype was picked up a small number of times. The chain has TRBV27 and TRBJ2-3, with D hard to call. Germline V gives CDR1 MNHEY, CDR2 SMNVEV (reference sequence). Trimming took off 5 bases at V and 4 bases at J, with 13 bases between the two ends. The CDR3 contains 14 residues. CDR3 in DNA: TGTGCCAGCAGTCCGAAGCTATACGCAGATACGCAGTATTTT. Protein: CASSPKLYADTQYF.

The chain has TRBV4-1 and TRBJ2-7; TRBD2 is a possible D gene (6 bases). CDR3 size: 14 residues. Germline CDR1 MGHRA, CDR2 YSYEKL. V was pared by 0 bases and J by 3 bases, with 9 bases between. CDR3 DNA: TGCGCCAGCAGCCAAGACGGGGGAGGCTACGAGCAGTACTTC. It encodes CASSQDGGGYEQYF.

V gene TRBV5-4 combines with J gene TRBJ2-2; D unresolved. This CDR3 comprises 17 residues. The V gene's germline CDR1 is SGHNT and CDR2 YYREEE (reference sequence). The V gene lost 4 bases and the J gene lost 6 bases, with 22 bases spanning the gap. CDR3 coding DNA: TGTGCCAGCAGCCCGCACCCGCCAGGATTGGTAGCCGGGGAGCTGTTTTTT. Protein sequence: CASSPHPPGLVAGELFF.

For the CDR3, the DNA is TGTGCCAGCAGCCCGAAAGCGGGGGCGGGTTACAATGAGCAGTTCTTC. It specifies CASSPKAGAGYNEQFF. The rearrangement joins TRBV7-3 to TRBJ2-1; the match to TRBD2 covers 8 bases. V gave up 5 bases and J gave up 4 bases; unmatched junction bases: 10. The CDR3 has 16 residues. Germline CDR1 SGHTA, CDR2 FQGTGA.

This chain connects TRBV12-3 or TRBV12-4 to TRBJ1-3; perhaps TRBD1 as D (5 bases). The CDR3 loop spans 15 amino acids. The V end lost 3 bases, the J end lost 0 bases, and 9 bases lay between the germline ends. The CDR3 here is CASSLRGYSGNTIYF. CDR3 nucleotides: TGTGCCAGCAGTTTGCGGGGCTACTCTGGAAACACCATATATTTT.

This clonotype has just a few counts. The J gene is TRBJ2-7, the V gene TRBV12-3 or TRBV12-4; D uncertain. The CDR3 has 12 amino acids. V was shortened by 6 bases and J by 6 bases, with 12 bases between the two germline ends. CDR3 nucleotides: TGTGCCAGCAGCCCAGGACGGACCGAGCAGTACTTC. Protein: CASSPGRTEQYF.

In its sample, this clonotype was seen many times. This chain joins TRBV6-4 and TRBJ2-1, with 8 bases identical to TRBD2. Trimming at V came to 0 bases and at J to 2 bases, leaving 0 bases not matched to a gene. Per germline, CDR1 MRHNA and CDR2 SNTAGT. There are 15 residues in the CDR3. The DNA for the CDR3 is TGTGCCAGCAGTGACTCTAGCGGGGCCTACAATGAGCAGTTCTTC. Amino acid sequence: CASSDSSGAYNEQFF.

This clonotype has only a few counts. The V gene is TRBV5-1, the J gene TRBJ1-2; tentative D call: TRBD1 (6 bases). V lost 3 bases, J lost 4 bases, and 13 bases lay in between. Germline CDR1 and CDR2: SGHRS and YFSETQ. The length of the CDR3 is 14 residues. CDR3 region: CASSWERTAYGYTF. DNA for the CDR3: TGCGCCAGCAGCTGGGAGAGGACAGCCTATGGCTACACCTTC.

This clonotype was detected a few times. Here the CDR3 reads CASSGTLNQPQHF. The DNA for the CDR3 is TGTGCCAGCTCCGGGACACTCAATCAGCCCCAGCATTTT. The J gene is TRBJ1-5, the V gene TRBV7-9; tentatively, D is TRBD1 (6 bases). In germline, CDR1 is SEHNR, CDR2 FQNEAQ (reference sequence). The CDR3 runs 13 residues. Between the trimmed V and J ends, which lost 8 bases and 3 bases, there was a span of 11 bases.

The V and J genes are TRBV7-9 and TRBJ1-2; D not certain. This CDR3 comprises 11 residues. Germline V gives CDR1 SEHNR, CDR2 FQNEAQ (reference sequence). V dropped 2 bases and J dropped 7 bases, with 5 bases sitting between them. CDR3: CASSLSGGYTF. The CDR3 DNA sequence: TGTGCCAGCAGCTTATCTGGTGGCTACACCTTC.

V is TRBV6-6 and J is TRBJ2-5; D gene unclear. Trimming took 5 bases from V and 8 from J, leaving 9 bases between them. This CDR3 spans 11 amino acids. Germline-derived CDR1 and CDR2 are MNHNY and SVGAGI (reference sequence). The CDR3 sequence: CASSPSTTQYF. The CDR3 region has the DNA TGTGCCAGCAGTCCATCGACCACCCAGTACTTC.

This clonotype has ten or more counts. The DNA for the CDR3 is TGTGCCATCAGCCTGAAGGGACAAGACTACGAGCAGTACTTC. Amino acids: CAISLKGQDYEQYF. V is TRBV10-3 and J is TRBJ2-7, with D tentatively TRBD1 (6 bases). This CDR3 is 14 amino acids long. The V gene's germline CDR1 is ENHRY and CDR2 SYGVKD. The V end lost 6 bases, the J end lost 3 bases, and 15 bases lay between the germline ends.

This chain connects TRBV20-1 to TRBJ2-1, with D possibly TRBD1 on 5 matching bases. Trimming took 5 bases from V and 6 from J, leaving 17 bases between them. Germline loops: CDR1 DFQATT, CDR2 SNEGSKA (reference sequence). The CDR3 loop spans 14 amino acids. This CDR3 reads CSADDSPVLNEQFF. CDR3 sequence (DNA): TGCAGTGCTGACGACAGTCCGGTCCTCAATGAGCAGTTCTTC.

This clonotype was counted at least ten times. The chain carries TRBV5-1 and TRBJ2-7; 8 bases map to TRBD1. Germline assignment: CDR1 SGHRS and CDR2 YFSETQ. CDR3 length: 14 amino acids. V was clipped by 7 bases and J by 4 bases; unmatched bases: 10. Written as DNA, the CDR3 is TGCGCCAGCTCGCCAGGGGGCAAAGCTTACGAGCAGTACTTC. Translation: CASSPGGKAYEQYF.